Listed below are T cell receptor beta chains from one sample, sequenced in a study of T-cell memory formation after mild COVID-19. TCRdb re-called the 5' RACE reads with MiXCR, one entry per CDR3 protein. The sample carries 350,000 to 500,000 distinct CDR3 sequences, roughly 18% recorded once. Sequencing was performed on PBMCs or a T cell subset sorted from them (not recorded which). The receptors here all came from a man aged 18 to 35 who had mild COVID-19 (a few samples of this study predate the infection). Cell type and time point are not known. Both conserved end residues are part of each CDR3. D genes are given only for firm matches. A clone size is listed for some rows: how often the clone was seen (once, few, many), or a class if it is expanded.

cdr3_aa: CSAPWHTGELFF
cdr3_nt: TGCAGTGCTCCCTGGCACACCGGGGAGCTGTTTTTT
clone_size: NA
d_call: NA
v_call: TRBV20-1
j_call: TRBJ2-2

cdr3_aa: CSAREAPGAWSNQPQHF
cdr3_nt: TGCAGTGCTAGAGAGGCGCCGGGGGCCTGGAGCAATCAGCCCCAGCATTTT
clone_size: NA
d_call: NA
v_call: TRBV20-1
j_call: TRBJ1-5

cdr3_aa: CASSLGAAPQETQYF
cdr3_nt: TGTGCCAGCAGTTTGGGAGCGGCCCCACAAGAGACCCAGTACTTC
clone_size: few
d_call: NA
v_call: TRBV27
j_call: TRBJ2-5

cdr3_aa: CASSLGLRGFAYNEQFF
cdr3_nt: TGTGCCAGCAGCTTAGGCTTGAGGGGATTCGCCTACAATGAGCAGTTCTTC
clone_size: NA
d_call: NA
v_call: TRBV7-2
j_call: TRBJ2-1

cdr3_aa: CASSQDGAVLFF
cdr3_nt: TGTGCCAGCAGTCAGGACGGAGCGGTCCTGTTTTTT
clone_size: once
d_call: NA
v_call: TRBV6-5
j_call: TRBJ2-2

cdr3_aa: CASSQPSGTEAFF
cdr3_nt: TGCGCCAGCAGCCAACCTAGCGGGACTGAAGCTTTCTTT
clone_size: few
d_call: NA
v_call: TRBV4-1
j_call: TRBJ1-1

cdr3_aa: CASSFTTVDEQFF
cdr3_nt: TGTGCCAGCAGTTTTACCACGGTTGATGAGCAGTTCTTC
clone_size: many
d_call: NA
v_call: TRBV28
j_call: TRBJ2-1

cdr3_aa: CASSNSGGRTDTQYF
cdr3_nt: TGTGCCAGCAGTAATTCAGGGGGTCGGACAGATACGCAGTATTTT
clone_size: NA
d_call: TRBD1
v_call: TRBV2
j_call: TRBJ2-3

cdr3_aa: CSVVRTPSSYNEQFF
cdr3_nt: TGCAGCGTTGTCCGGACTCCGAGCTCCTACAATGAGCAGTTCTTC
clone_size: NA
d_call: NA
v_call: TRBV29-1
j_call: TRBJ2-1

cdr3_aa: CASPRQNTAFF
cdr3_nt: TGTGCCAGTCCCCGACAGAACACAGCTTTCTTT
clone_size: few
d_call: NA
v_call: TRBV5-4
j_call: TRBJ1-1

cdr3_aa: CATSDPGDRPRKQPQHF
cdr3_nt: TGTGCCACCAGTGATCCGGGGGACAGGCCTCGGAAGCAGCCCCAGCATTTT
clone_size: NA
d_call: TRBD1
v_call: TRBV24-1
j_call: TRBJ1-5

cdr3_aa: CASSPLTGFYGYTF
cdr3_nt: TGCGCCAGCAGCCCCCTCACGGGATTCTATGGCTACACCTTC
clone_size: NA
d_call: NA
v_call: TRBV4-1
j_call: TRBJ1-2

cdr3_aa: CASSRLAGGHTQYF
cdr3_nt: TGTGCCAGCAGCCGTCTAGCGGGGGGCCATACGCAGTATTTT
clone_size: NA
d_call: TRBD2
v_call: TRBV28
j_call: TRBJ2-3

cdr3_aa: CASSLAGAGTDTQYF
cdr3_nt: TGTGCCAGCAGCTTGGCGGGAGCTGGCACAGATACGCAGTATTTT
clone_size: many
d_call: TRBD2
v_call: TRBV7-9
j_call: TRBJ2-3

cdr3_aa: CASSEESDKSPDTQYF
cdr3_nt: TGTGCCAGCAGTGAAGAAAGTGATAAGTCCCCAGATACGCAGTATTTT
clone_size: many
d_call: NA
v_call: TRBV2
j_call: TRBJ2-3

cdr3_aa: CASSSALDGLLQETQYF
cdr3_nt: TGCGCCAGCAGCTCTGCTCTGGACGGGCTCCTTCAAGAGACCCAGTACTTC
clone_size: many
d_call: NA
v_call: TRBV5-1
j_call: TRBJ2-5

cdr3_aa: CASRPSTSGTQEQYF
cdr3_nt: TGTGCCAGTAGGCCCTCGACTAGCGGGACTCAAGAGCAGTACTTC
clone_size: NA
d_call: TRBD2
v_call: TRBV19
j_call: TRBJ2-7

cdr3_aa: CASSPIGGSSTNEKLFF
cdr3_nt: TGTGCCAGCTCACCGATAGGGGGAAGCTCAACTAATGAAAAACTGTTTTTT
clone_size: few
d_call: NA
v_call: TRBV18
j_call: TRBJ1-4